This T cell receptor (beta chain) stems from a study of blood T cell repertoires in COVID-19. On the study more broadly: COVID-19 samples from acute and convalescent phases originated in the United States, Italy and Spain. Nucleic acid was either cDNA or gDNA, and it came from T cells, B-cell-depleted T cells, or PBMCs.

Germline-derived CDR1 and CDR2 are LNHNV and YYDKDF (reference sequence). The V and J ends lost 5 bases and 4 bases, in that order; junction bases with no gene match: 4. This CDR3 is 15 amino acids long. As processed by the authors: How many nucleated cells were present was estimated from reference gene primer amplification. This table comes from immunoSEQ multiplex PCR, and its TCRdb copy is limited to in-frame clones, with some not included. From that table come the V and J calls and clone size; the DNA was used to work out D and trimming. The repertoire holds about 440,000 clones, with roughly 91% as singletons.

The chain links TRBV15 to TRBJ2-7; 14 bases match TRBD2. What was sequenced was peripheral blood. The sequence derives from a woman aged 25 to 39 with acute or convalescent COVID-19. The CDR3, as DNA: TGTGCCACCAGCGACTGGACTAGCGGGGGGTACGAGCAGTACTTC. It translates to CATSDWTSGGYEQYF.